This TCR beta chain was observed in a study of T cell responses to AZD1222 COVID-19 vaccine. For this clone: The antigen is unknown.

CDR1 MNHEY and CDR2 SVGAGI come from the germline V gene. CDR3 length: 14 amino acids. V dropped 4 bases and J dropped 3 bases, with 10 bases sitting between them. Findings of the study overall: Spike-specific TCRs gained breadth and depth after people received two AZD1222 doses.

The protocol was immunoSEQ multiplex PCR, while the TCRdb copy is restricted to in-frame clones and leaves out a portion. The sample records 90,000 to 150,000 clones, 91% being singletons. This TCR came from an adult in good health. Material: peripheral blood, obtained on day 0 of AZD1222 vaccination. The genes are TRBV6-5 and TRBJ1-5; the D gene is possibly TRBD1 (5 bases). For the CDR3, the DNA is TGTGCCAGCAGTTTCGGGGCAAACAATCAGCCCCAGCATTTT. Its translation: CASSFGANNQPQHF.